This TCR beta chain is from a study of post-analysis software for immune sequencing data. Whole-study context: The cohort encompassed relapsing-remitting, secondary progressive and progressive-relapsing multiple sclerosis disease courses.

CDR3 length equals 14 residues. Between the trimmed V and J ends, which lost 6 bases and 4 bases, there was a span of 13 bases. The germline CDR1 and CDR2 sequences are MNHEY and SMNVEV (reference sequence). Unique molecular identifiers had been added to the TCR beta cDNA libraries. A single record per CDR3 protein comes from TCRdb applying MiXCR to the PCR reads. The data hold about 540,000 distinct CDR3 sequences, with 30% to 40% observed a single time. Comments on this clonotype: Its target is unknown.

General observations from the study: Analysis by F measure revealed that same-batch samples clustered strongly together. Higher frequency in patients than in controls was seen for a handful of TRBV segments, with TRBV5-6, TRBV5-1 and TRBV20-1 among them. People with multiple sclerosis had a significantly lower normalized Chao1 diversity than controls did.

The sequence derives from a girl under 18 with multiple sclerosis. The specimen was blood. V and J are TRBV27 and TRBJ1-5; no clear D gene. The CDR3 DNA is TGTGCCAGCAGCCAAGAACCGGGGAATCAGCCCCAGCATTTT. Encoded protein: CASSQEPGNQPQHF.